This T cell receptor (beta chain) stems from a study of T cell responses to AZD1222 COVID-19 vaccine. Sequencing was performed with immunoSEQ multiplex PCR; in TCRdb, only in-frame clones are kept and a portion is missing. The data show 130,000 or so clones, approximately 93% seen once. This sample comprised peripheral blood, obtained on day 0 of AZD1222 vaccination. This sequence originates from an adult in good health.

The CDR3 coding sequence is TGTGCCAGCAGTCAGGAGTCCGCTGAAGCTTTCTTT. This translates into CASSQESAEAFF. The V gene is TRBV2, the J gene TRBJ1-1, with unresolved D. The V and J ends lost 5 bases and 6 bases respectively, with 10 bases between them. The CDR3 length is 12 residues. CDR1 and CDR2 from the germline V gene are SNHLY and FYNNEI.